This T cell receptor (beta chain) was documented in a study of blood T cell repertoires in COVID-19. Using immunoSEQ multiplex PCR, the repertoire was profiled, and TCRdb retains in-frame clones only, with some absent. The data hold hundreds of thousands of clones, with around four fifths observed a single time. Trimming took off 8 bases at V and 7 bases at J, with 15 bases between the two ends. From germline, CDR1 is LNHDA and CDR2 SQIVND (reference sequence). The CDR3 runs 13 residues. The sample comprised peripheral blood. The chain combines TRBV19 with TRBJ1-5; a possible D gene is TRBD1 (6 bases). The sequence was obtained from a woman in her seventies with active or convalescent COVID-19. CDR3 sequence reads: CASGPGVGQPQHF. In DNA form, the CDR3 reads TGTGCCAGTGGACCAGGGGTAGGACAGCCCCAGCATTTT.